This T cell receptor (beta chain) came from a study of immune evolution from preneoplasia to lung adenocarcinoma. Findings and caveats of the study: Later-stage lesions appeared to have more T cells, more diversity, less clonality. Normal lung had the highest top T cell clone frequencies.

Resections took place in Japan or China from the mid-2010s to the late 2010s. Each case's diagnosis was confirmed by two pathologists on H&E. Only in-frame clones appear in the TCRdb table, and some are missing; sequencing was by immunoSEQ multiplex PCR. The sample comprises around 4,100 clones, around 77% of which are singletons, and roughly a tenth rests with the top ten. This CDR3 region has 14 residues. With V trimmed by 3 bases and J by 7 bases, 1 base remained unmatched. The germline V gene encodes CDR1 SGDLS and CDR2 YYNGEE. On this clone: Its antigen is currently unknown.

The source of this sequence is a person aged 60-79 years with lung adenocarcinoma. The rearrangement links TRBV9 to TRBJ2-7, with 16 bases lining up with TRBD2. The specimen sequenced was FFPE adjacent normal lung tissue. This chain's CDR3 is CASSAGLAGGEQYF. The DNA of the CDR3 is TGTGCCAGCAGCGCGGGACTAGCGGGAGGGGAGCAGTACTTC.